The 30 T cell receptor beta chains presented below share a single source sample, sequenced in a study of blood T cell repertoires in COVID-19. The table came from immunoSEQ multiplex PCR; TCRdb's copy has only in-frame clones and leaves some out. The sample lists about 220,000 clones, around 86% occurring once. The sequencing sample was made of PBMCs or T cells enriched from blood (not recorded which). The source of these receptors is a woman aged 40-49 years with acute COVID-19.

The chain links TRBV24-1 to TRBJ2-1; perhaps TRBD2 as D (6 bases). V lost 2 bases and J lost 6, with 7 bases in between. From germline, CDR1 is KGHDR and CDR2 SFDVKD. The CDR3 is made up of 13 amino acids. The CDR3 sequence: CATSDWDSNEQFF. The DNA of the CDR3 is TGTGCCACCAGTGATTGGGACTCCAATGAGCAGTTCTTC.

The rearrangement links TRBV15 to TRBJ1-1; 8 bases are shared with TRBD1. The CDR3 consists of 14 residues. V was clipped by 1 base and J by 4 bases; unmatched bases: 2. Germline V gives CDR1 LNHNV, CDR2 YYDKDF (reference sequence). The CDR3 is CATSRVTGGTEAFF. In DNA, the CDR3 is TGTGCCACCAGCAGAGTAACAGGGGGCACTGAAGCTTTCTTT.

The CDR3 sequence is CASSTGTLNSPLHF. CDR3 bases: TGTGCCAGTAGTACCGGGACTTTGAATTCACCCCTCCACTTT. V gene TRBV19 combines with J gene TRBJ1-6, with a possible D match to TRBD1 (5 bases). The V end lost 4 bases, the J end lost 7 bases, and 11 bases lay between the germline ends. CDR3 length equals 14 residues. Looked up from germline, CDR1 is LNHDA and CDR2 is SQIVND (reference sequence).

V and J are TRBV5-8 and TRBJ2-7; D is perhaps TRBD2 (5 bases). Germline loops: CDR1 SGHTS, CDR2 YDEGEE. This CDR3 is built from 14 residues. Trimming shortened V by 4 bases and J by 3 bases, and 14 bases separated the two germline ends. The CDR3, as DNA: TGTGCCAGCAGCCATCTATTCGAGGGCTACGAGCAGTACGTC. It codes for CASSHLFEGYEQYV.

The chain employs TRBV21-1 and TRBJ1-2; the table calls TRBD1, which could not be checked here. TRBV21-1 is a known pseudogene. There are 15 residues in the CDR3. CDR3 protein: CASSKERGRDYGYTF. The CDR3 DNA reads TGTGCCAGCAGCAAAGAAAGGGGGCGCGACTATGGCTACACCTTC.

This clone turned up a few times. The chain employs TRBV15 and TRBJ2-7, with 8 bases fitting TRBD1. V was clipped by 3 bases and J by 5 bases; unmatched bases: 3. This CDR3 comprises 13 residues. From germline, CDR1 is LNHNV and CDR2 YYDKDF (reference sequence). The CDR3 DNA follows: TGTGCCACCAGCAGCCGACAGGGGCACGAGCAGTACGTC. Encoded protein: CATSSRQGHEQYV.

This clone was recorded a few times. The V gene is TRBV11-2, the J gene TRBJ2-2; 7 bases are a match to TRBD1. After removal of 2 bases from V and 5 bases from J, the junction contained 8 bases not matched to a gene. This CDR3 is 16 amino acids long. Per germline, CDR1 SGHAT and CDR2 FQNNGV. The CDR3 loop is CASSLRTGSMTGELFF. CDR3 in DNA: TGTGCCAGCAGCTTAAGGACAGGATCTATGACCGGGGAGCTGTTTTTT.

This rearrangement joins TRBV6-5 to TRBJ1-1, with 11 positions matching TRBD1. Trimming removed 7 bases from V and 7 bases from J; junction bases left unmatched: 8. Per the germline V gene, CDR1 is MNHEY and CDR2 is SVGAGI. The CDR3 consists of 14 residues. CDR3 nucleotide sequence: TGTGCCAGCATCAAATCCGGGACAGGGGGTGAAGCTTTCTTT. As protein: CASIKSGTGGEAFF.

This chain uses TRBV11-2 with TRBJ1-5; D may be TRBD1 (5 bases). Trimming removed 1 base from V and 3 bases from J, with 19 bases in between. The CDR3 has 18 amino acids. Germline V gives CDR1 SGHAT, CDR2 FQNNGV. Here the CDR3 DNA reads TGTGCCAGCAGCTTAGGCTCCGGACAAAGGGTGGACAATCAGCCCCAGCATTTT. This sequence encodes CASSLGSGQRVDNQPQHF. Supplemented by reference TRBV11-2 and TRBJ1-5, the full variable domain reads EAGVAQSPRYKIIEKRQSVAFWCNPISGHATLYWYQQILGQGPKLLIQFQNNGVVDDSQLPKDRFSAERLKGVDSTLKIQPAKLEDSAVYLCASSLGSGQRVDNQPQHFGDGTRLSIL.

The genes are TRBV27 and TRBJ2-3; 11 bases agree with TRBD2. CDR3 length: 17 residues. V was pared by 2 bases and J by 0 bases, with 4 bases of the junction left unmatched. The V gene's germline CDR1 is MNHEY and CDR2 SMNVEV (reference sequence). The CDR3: CASSLHRLAGSTDTQYF. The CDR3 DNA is TGTGCCAGCAGTTTACACAGACTAGCGGGAAGCACAGATACGCAGTATTTT.

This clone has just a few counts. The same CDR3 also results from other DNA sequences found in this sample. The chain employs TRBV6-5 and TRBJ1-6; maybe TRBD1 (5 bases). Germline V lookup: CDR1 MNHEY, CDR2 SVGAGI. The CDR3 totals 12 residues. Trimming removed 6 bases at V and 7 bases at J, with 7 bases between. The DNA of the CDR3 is TGTGCCAGCAGGGGGGGGAATTCACCCCTCCACTTT. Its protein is CASRGGNSPLHF.

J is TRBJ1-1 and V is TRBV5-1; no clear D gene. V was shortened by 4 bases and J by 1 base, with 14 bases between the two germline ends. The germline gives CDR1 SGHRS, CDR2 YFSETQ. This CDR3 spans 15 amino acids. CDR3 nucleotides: TGCGCCAGCAGCCGCCTCGGAACAGAGAACACTGAAGCTTTCTTT. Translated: CASSRLGTENTEAFF.

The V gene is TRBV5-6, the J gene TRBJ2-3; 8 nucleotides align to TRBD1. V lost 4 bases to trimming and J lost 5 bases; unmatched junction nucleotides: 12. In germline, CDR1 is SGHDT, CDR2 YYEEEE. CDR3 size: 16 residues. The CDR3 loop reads CASSLVMDRERDTQYF. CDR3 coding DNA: TGTGCCAGCAGCCTAGTTATGGACAGGGAGAGAGATACGCAGTATTTT.

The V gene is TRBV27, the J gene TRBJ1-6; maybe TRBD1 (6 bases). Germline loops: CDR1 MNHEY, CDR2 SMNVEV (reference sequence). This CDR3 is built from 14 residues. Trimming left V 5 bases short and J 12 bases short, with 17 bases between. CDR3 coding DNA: TGTGCCAGCAGTGCAGGACAGCTAATTCAACCCCTCCACTTT. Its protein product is CASSAGQLIQPLHF.

CDR3 residues: CASSPTGGGRRANYGYTF. For the CDR3, the DNA is TGTGCCAGCAGCCCTACGGGGGGGGGACGGAGAGCTAACTATGGCTACACCTTC. The rearrangement uses TRBV28 and TRBJ1-2; TRBD1 might be the D (5 bases). The CDR3 has 18 residues. The V end lost 6 bases, the J end lost 0 bases, and 23 bases lay between the germline ends. Germline loops: CDR1 MDHEN, CDR2 SYDVKM.

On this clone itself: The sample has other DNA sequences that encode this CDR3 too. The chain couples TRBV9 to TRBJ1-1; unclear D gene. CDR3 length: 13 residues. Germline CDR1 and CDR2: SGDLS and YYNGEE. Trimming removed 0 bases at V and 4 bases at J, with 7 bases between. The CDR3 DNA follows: TGTGCCAGCAGCGTAGTCGAGGGCACTGAAGCTTTCTTT. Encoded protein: CASSVVEGTEAFF.

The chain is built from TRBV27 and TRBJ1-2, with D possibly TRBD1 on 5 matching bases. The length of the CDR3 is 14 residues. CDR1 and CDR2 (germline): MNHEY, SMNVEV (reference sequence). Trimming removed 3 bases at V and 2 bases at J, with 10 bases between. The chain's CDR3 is CASSFYPGNYGYTF. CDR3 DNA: TGTGCCAGCAGTTTTTATCCAGGGAACTATGGCTACACCTTC.

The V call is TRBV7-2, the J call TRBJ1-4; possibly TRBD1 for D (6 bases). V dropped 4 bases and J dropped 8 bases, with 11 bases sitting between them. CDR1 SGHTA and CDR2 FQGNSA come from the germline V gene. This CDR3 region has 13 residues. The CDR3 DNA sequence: TGTGCCAGCAGCTCAGGGGTTCAGGAAAAACTGTTTTTT. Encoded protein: CASSSGVQEKLFF.

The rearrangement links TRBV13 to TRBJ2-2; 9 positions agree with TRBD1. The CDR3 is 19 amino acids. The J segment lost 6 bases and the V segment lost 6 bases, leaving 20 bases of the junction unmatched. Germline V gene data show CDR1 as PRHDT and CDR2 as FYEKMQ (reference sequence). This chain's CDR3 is CASSRTQQIGTGSSGELFF. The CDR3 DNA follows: TGTGCCAGCAGTCGTACCCAACAAATCGGGACAGGGTCGTCCGGGGAGCTGTTTTTT.

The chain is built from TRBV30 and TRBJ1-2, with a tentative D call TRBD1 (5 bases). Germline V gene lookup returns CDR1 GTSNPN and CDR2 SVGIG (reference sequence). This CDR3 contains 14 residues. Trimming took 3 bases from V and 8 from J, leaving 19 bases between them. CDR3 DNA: TGTGCCTGGAGCCTTTCTCGTTCAGGGCGGGGCTACACCTTC. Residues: CAWSLSRSGRGYTF.

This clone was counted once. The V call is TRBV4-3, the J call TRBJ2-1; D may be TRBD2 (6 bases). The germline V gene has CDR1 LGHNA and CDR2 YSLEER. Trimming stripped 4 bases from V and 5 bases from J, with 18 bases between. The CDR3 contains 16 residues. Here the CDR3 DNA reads TGCGCCAGCAGCCTAGGGGTATTGCGGGGTCACAATGAGCAGTTCTTC. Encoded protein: CASSLGVLRGHNEQFF.

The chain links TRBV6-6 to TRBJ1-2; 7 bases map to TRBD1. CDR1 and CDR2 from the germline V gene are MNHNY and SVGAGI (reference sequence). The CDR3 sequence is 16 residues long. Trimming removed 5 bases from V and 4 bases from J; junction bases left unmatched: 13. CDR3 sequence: CASSRHRGRTSYGYTF. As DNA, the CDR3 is TGTGCCAGCAGTCGACACAGGGGCCGCACCTCCTATGGCTACACCTTC.

The CDR3 reads CATGTTYGYTF. CDR3 in DNA: TGTGCTACAGGGACTACCTATGGCTACACCTTC. The chain has TRBV27 and TRBJ1-2, with TRBD1 as a possible D gene (6 bases). This CDR3 is 11 amino acids long. CDR1 and CDR2 from the germline V gene are MNHEY and SMNVEV (reference sequence).

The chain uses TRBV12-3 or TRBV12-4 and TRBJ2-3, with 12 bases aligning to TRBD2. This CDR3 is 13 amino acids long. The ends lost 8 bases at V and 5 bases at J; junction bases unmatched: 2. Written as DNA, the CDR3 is TGTGCCAGCCGACTAGCGGGGGTAGATACGCAGTATTTT. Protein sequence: CASRLAGVDTQYF.

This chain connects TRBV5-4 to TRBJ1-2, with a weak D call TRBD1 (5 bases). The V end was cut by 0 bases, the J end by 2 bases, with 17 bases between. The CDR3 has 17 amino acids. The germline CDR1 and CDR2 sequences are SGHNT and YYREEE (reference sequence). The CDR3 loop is CASSLDLWRDVNYGYTF. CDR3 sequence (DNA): TGTGCCAGCAGCTTGGATCTTTGGCGGGACGTAAACTATGGCTACACCTTC.

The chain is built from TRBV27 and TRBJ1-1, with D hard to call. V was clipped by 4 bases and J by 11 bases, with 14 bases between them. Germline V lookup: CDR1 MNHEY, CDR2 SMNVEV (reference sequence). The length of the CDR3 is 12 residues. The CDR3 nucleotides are TGTGCCAGCAGTTCAGGTCGTCGCGTCGCTTTCTTT. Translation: CASSSGRRVAFF.

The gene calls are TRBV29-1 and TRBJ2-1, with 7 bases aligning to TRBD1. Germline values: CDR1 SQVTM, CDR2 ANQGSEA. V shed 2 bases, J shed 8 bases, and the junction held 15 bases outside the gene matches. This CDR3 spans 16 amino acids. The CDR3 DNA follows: TGCAGCGTTGAAATATTGGACAGGCTTACGACGGATGAGCAGTTCTTC. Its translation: CSVEILDRLTTDEQFF.

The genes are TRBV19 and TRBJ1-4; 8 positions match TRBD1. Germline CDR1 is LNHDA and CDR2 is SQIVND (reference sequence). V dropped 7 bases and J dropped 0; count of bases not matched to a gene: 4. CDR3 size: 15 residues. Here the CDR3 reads CASTDRVATNEKLFF. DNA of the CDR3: TGTGCCAGTACGGACAGGGTTGCAACTAATGAAAAACTGTTTTTT.

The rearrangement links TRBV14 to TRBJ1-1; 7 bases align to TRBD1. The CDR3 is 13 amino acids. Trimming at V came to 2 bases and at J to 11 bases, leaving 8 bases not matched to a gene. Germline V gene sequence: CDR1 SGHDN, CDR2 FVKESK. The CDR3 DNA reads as TGTGCCAGCAGCCAACGGGACAGATCTCGGGCTTTCTTT. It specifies CASSQRDRSRAFF.

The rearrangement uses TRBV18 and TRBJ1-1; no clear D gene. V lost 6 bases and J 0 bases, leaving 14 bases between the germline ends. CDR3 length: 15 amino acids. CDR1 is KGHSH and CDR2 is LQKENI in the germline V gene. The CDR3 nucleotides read TGTGCCAGCTCCCCCGCCGCGAATTTGAACACTGAAGCTTTCTTT. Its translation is CASSPAANLNTEAFF.